Detailed here is one TCR beta chain. What it recognizes is unknown. This entry is derived from a study of PD-1 blockade in mismatch repair-deficient tumors. Profiling relied on immunoSEQ multiplex PCR, and the TCRdb table lists in-frame clones only, not all of them. The table has some 100,000 clones, 70% to 85% seen once. Study findings and constraints: Rapid post-treatment expansion, then contraction, generally preceding radiologic response, marked tumor-resident clones.

All patients were mismatch repair deficient, assessed by either PCR or immunohistochemistry. TCR sequencing covered three patients who responded to pembrolizumab. The germline V and J ends were trimmed by 1 base and 4 bases, with 10 bases remaining between them. The CDR3 totals 14 residues. Germline V gene lookup returns CDR1 SGDLS and CDR2 YYNGEE. The V call is TRBV9, the J call TRBJ2-3; D is undetermined. The sequenced sample was peripheral blood, obtained approximately 35 weeks after starting pembrolizumab. This clonotype was sampled from an adult with mismatch repair-deficient cancer. DNA of the CDR3: TGTGCCAGCAGCGTAACGGTTGATCCAGATACGCAGTATTTT. As protein: CASSVTVDPDTQYF.